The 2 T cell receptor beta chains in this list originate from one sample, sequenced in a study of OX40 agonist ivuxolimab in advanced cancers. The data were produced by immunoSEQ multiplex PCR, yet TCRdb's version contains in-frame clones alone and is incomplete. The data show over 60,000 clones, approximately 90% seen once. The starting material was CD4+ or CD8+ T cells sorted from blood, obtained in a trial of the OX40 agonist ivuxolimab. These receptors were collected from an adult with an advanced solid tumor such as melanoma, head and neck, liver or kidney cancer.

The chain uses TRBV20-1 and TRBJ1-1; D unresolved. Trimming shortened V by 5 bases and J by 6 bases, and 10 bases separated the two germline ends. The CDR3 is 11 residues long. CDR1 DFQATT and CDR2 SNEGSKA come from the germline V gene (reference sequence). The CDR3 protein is CSAGLDSEAFF. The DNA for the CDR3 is TGCAGTGCTGGCCTGGATTCTGAAGCTTTCTTT.

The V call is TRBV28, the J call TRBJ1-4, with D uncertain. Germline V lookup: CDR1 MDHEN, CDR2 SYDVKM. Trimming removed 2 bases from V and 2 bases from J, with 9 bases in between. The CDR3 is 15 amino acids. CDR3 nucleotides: TGTGCCAGCAGTTTAGGTGGTAGGACTAATGAAAAACTGTTTTTT. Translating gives CASSLGGRTNEKLFF.